This T cell receptor beta chain was identified in a study of tumor T cells in aggressive B-cell lymphoma. The germline V gene has CDR1 SGHRS and CDR2 YFSETQ. The CDR3 has 13 amino acids. The V end lost 2 bases, the J end lost 8 bases, and 11 bases lay between the germline ends. Only in-frame clones appear in the TCRdb table, and some are missing; sequencing was by immunoSEQ multiplex PCR. Of about 3,600 clones in the sample, 86% are singletons; the top ten hold roughly 3.6%. The chain employs TRBV5-1 and TRBJ2-1, with D possibly matching TRBD1 (5 bases). The sample consisted of tumor tissue. The receptor comes from an adult with diffuse large B cell lymphoma. This CDR3 reads CASSFLGVDEQFF. Here the CDR3 DNA reads TGCGCCAGCAGCTTCTTAGGGGTGGATGAGCAGTTCTTC.